The sequence of this T cell receptor (beta chain) was determined in a study of blood T cell repertoires in COVID-19. The overall study: Both acute and convalescent COVID-19 samples were obtained from the United States, Italy and Spain.

CDR1 and CDR2 (germline): SEHNR, FQNEAQ (reference sequence). The CDR3 runs to 16 residues. V lost 5 bases, J lost 5 bases, and 8 bases stayed unmatched. Generated by immunoSEQ multiplex PCR, the TCRdb table keeps only in-frame clones and is missing some. The sample holds 27,000 or so clones, roughly 90% seen once. J is TRBJ1-5 and V is TRBV7-9, with 11 bases matching TRBD1. The sequence was obtained from a human donor with active COVID-19. The donor label of this sample is uncertain. Specimen: peripheral blood. CDR3 nucleotides: TGTGCCAGCAGCCGCGGACAGGGGGCAGGTGATCAGCCCCAGCATTTT. The encoded protein is CASSRGQGAGDQPQHF.